What follows describes a single TCR beta chain. The sample originates from a study of blood T cell repertoires in COVID-19. Across the whole study: Researchers got acute and convalescent COVID-19 samples from the United States, Italy and Spain.

Germline CDR1 reads LNHDA; CDR2 reads SQIVND (reference sequence). V was pared by 5 bases and J by 0 bases, with 9 bases of the junction left unmatched. The CDR3 is made up of 17 amino acids. The table came from immunoSEQ multiplex PCR; TCRdb's copy has only in-frame clones and leaves some out. Of approximately 26,000 clones listed, around 90% are singletons. V gene TRBV19 combines with J gene TRBJ2-2, with 7 bases lining up with TRBD1. The sequenced material came from peripheral blood. The sequence derives from a human donor in a cohort sampled during active COVID-19. The DNA for the CDR3 is TGTGCCAGTAGTGACAAGGGACAGCGACCGAACACCGGGGAGCTGTTTTTT. Its translation is CASSDKGQRPNTGELFF. The entire variable domain, with the rest obtained from reference TRBV19 and TRBJ2-2, is as follows: DGGITQSPKYLFRKEGQNVTLSCEQNLNHDAMYWYRQDPGQGLRLIYYSQIVNDFQKGDIAEGYSVSREKKESFPLTVTSAQKNPTAFYLCASSDKGQRPNTGELFFGEGSRLTVL.